One sample yielded the 21 T cell receptor beta chains listed below, sequenced in a study of blood T cell repertoires in COVID-19. This table comes from immunoSEQ multiplex PCR, and its TCRdb copy is limited to in-frame clones, with some not included. Of fewer than 200,000 clones in the sample, 85% to 90% were seen once. Sequences were obtained from peripheral blood. The receptors shown here come from a man aged 40-49 years with active or convalescent COVID-19.

This clone is a singleton in its sample. This chain joins TRBV7-9 and TRBJ1-2; unclear D gene. V lost 5 bases and J 0 bases, leaving 13 bases between the germline ends. The CDR3 is 15 amino acids. The germline gives CDR1 SEHNR, CDR2 FQNEAQ (reference sequence). DNA for the CDR3: TGTGCCAGCAGCCCCCGCCCCAGTTCTAACTATGGCTACACCTTC. It encodes CASSPRPSSNYGYTF.

The chain carries TRBV29-1 and TRBJ2-3, with 13 bases fitting TRBD2. The length of the CDR3 is 17 residues. From germline, CDR1 is SQVTM and CDR2 ANQGSEA. J lost 4 bases, V lost 4 bases, and 11 bases had no gene match. CDR3 coding DNA: TGCAGCGTTGGGAGAGGGGGACTAGCGGGGTGGGCAGATACGCAGTATTTT. Amino acids: CSVGRGGLAGWADTQYF.

As DNA, the CDR3 is TGTGCCAGCAGTTTCACAGGACTAAATCAGCCCCAGCATTTT. It is translated as CASSFTGLNQPQHF. This chain joins TRBV28 and TRBJ1-5, with a possible D match to TRBD1 (5 bases). This CDR3 region has 14 residues. V was trimmed by 3 bases and J by 4 bases, leaving 10 bases between them. CDR1 MDHEN and CDR2 SYDVKM come from the germline V gene.

This rearrangement joins TRBV11-3 to TRBJ2-5, with TRBD2 matching 14 bases. J lost 5 bases, V lost 1 base, and 6 bases had no gene match. CDR1 is SGHNT, CDR2 YENEEA, per germline. This CDR3 comprises 17 residues. The CDR3 protein is CASSLVTGLAGVETQYF. The CDR3 bases are TGTGCCAGCAGCTTAGTAACGGGACTAGCGGGAGTGGAGACCCAGTACTTC.

The rearrangement links TRBV27 to TRBJ1-2; D is undetermined. Germline CDR1 and CDR2: MNHEY and SMNVEV (reference sequence). Trimming removed 3 bases from V and 2 bases from J, with 7 bases in between. The CDR3 consists of 13 residues. CDR3 residues: CASSLSGNYGYTF. As DNA, the CDR3 is TGTGCCAGCAGTTTGTCGGGGAACTATGGCTACACCTTC.

The V gene is TRBV11-2, the J gene TRBJ2-5; TRBD1 agrees at 9 bases. Germline CDR1 reads SGHAT; CDR2 reads FQNNGV. V trimming: 5 bases; J trimming: 5 bases; junction bases outside the gene matches: 9. CDR3 size: 15 residues. Here the CDR3 reads CASSTPGQGRETQYF. CDR3 nucleotides: TGTGCCAGCAGCACCCCGGGACAGGGACGGGAGACCCAGTACTTC.

J is TRBJ2-7 and V is TRBV30; weak D call: TRBD2 (6 bases). V was trimmed by 2 bases and J by 3 bases, leaving 14 bases between them. Germline loops: CDR1 GTSNPN, CDR2 SVGIG (reference sequence). This CDR3 has 14 residues. Here the CDR3 reads CAWSFGGSSYEQYF. The CDR3 coding sequence is TGTGCCTGGAGTTTCGGGGGATCAAGCTACGAGCAGTACTTC.

Only a few counts were recorded for this clone. This chain joins TRBV2 and TRBJ1-2; 9 bases map to TRBD1. CDR3 length: 16 residues. CDR1 and CDR2 from the germline V gene are SNHLY and FYNNEI. V trimming: 6 bases; J trimming: 1 base; junction bases outside the gene matches: 9. CDR3 nucleotides: TGTGCCAGCAGAACAGGGGGCGTATTTGGTAACTATGGCTACACCTTC. This gives the protein CASRTGGVFGNYGYTF.

The V gene is TRBV29-1, the J gene TRBJ1-5; D not resolved. This CDR3 spans 12 amino acids. Trimming cost V 4 bases and J 7 bases, with 11 bases left between them. Germline V CDR1 and CDR2: SQVTM, ANQGSEA. DNA for the CDR3: TGCAGCGTTGGTTTCAGTAAACAGCCCCAGCATTTT. Amino acids: CSVGFSKQPQHF.

The chain uses TRBV24-1 and TRBJ1-2, with unresolved D. The CDR3 consists of 12 residues. Trimming stripped 9 bases from V and 0 bases from J, with 7 bases between. Germline V gives CDR1 KGHDR, CDR2 SFDVKD. CDR3 region: CATSRSNYGYTF. CDR3 DNA: TGTGCCACCTCCCGTTCTAACTATGGCTACACCTTC.

The rearrangement links TRBV19 to TRBJ2-1, with TRBD1 identical over 7 bases. J lost 4 bases, V lost 5 bases, and 5 bases had no gene match. The CDR3 loop spans 14 amino acids. Germline V CDR1 and CDR2: LNHDA, SQIVND (reference sequence). This chain's CDR3 is CASSWGTEYNEQFF. CDR3 DNA: TGTGCCAGTAGTTGGGGGACAGAATACAATGAGCAGTTCTTC.

The chain combines TRBV5-1 with TRBJ2-7; 8 nucleotides align to TRBD1. Germline loops: CDR1 SGHRS, CDR2 YFSETQ. V trimming: 4 bases; J trimming: 2 bases; junction bases outside the gene matches: 11. This CDR3 is 16 amino acids long. The CDR3 reads CASSLKTGGVAYEQYF. DNA for the CDR3: TGCGCCAGCAGCCTGAAAACAGGGGGAGTCGCCTACGAGCAGTACTTC.

The genes are TRBV7-9 and TRBJ1-2, with D perhaps matching TRBD1 (6 bases). This CDR3 contains 14 residues. V was pared by 1 base and J by 5 bases, with 11 bases between. The V gene's germline CDR1 is SEHNR and CDR2 FQNEAQ (reference sequence). CDR3 nucleotide sequence: TGTGCCAGCAGCTTAGAACAGGGTTCATATGGCTACACCTTC. Translated: CASSLEQGSYGYTF.

This sequence joins TRBV19 and TRBJ2-3; possibly TRBD1 for D (6 bases). Looked up from germline, CDR1 is LNHDA and CDR2 is SQIVND (reference sequence). V lost 3 bases, J lost 3 bases, and 10 bases lay in between. This CDR3 contains 14 residues. CDR3 residues: CASSINRETDTQYF. The CDR3 nucleotides read TGTGCCAGTAGTATTAACAGGGAAACAGATACGCAGTATTTT.

V usage is TRBV7-8 and J usage is TRBJ2-1; 8 nucleotides agree with TRBD2. In germline, CDR1 is SGHVS, CDR2 FQNEAQ. This CDR3 comprises 14 residues. Trimming took 3 bases from V and 4 from J; bases not matched to a gene: 2. CDR3 bases: TGTGCCAGCAGCTTCAGCGGGGGATACAATGAGCAGTTCTTC. Protein product: CASSFSGGYNEQFF.

The rearrangement links TRBV19 to TRBJ1-5; D gene unclear. The CDR3 contains 14 residues. Germline V gene data show CDR1 as LNHDA and CDR2 as SQIVND (reference sequence). V was trimmed by 8 bases and J by 5 bases, leaving 16 bases between them. The CDR3 protein is CASEYGGRDQPQHF. CDR3 DNA sequence: TGTGCCAGTGAATATGGAGGGCGCGATCAGCCCCAGCATTTT.

J is TRBJ2-7 and V is TRBV4-1; 7 bases align to TRBD1. J gave up 0 bases and V 3 bases, and 5 bases lay outside the gene matches. CDR1 is MGHRA, CDR2 YSYEKL, per germline. There are 15 residues in the CDR3. The CDR3 sequence is CASSQLQGSSYEQYF. As DNA, the CDR3 is TGCGCCAGCAGCCAGTTACAGGGGAGCTCCTACGAGCAGTACTTC.

This chain uses TRBV24-1 with TRBJ2-7; TRBD2 matches at 8 bases. Per germline, CDR1 KGHDR and CDR2 SFDVKD. Unmatched junction bases numbered 32, after V lost 5 bases and J lost 0 bases. The CDR3 consists of 24 residues. The CDR3 here is CATSGLPRGSGGDQNHPRSYEQYF. Here the CDR3 DNA reads TGTGCCACCAGTGGACTCCCAAGGGGCTCGGGAGGGGATCAAAACCACCCCCGCTCCTACGAGCAGTACTTC.

This chain links TRBV19 with TRBJ1-5; TRBD1 agrees at 7 bases. Looked up from germline, CDR1 is LNHDA and CDR2 is SQIVND (reference sequence). V lost 2 bases to trimming and J lost 4 bases; unmatched junction nucleotides: 5. The CDR3 spans 15 residues. The CDR3 DNA follows: TGTGCCAGTAGTATAAATGCAGGGGGTAATCAGCCCCAGCATTTT. It yields the protein CASSINAGGNQPQHF.

The chain uses TRBV3-1 (or the pseudogene TRBV3-2) and TRBJ2-1; 9 nucleotides agree with TRBD2. V lost 3 bases, J lost 3 bases, and 3 bases stayed unmatched. Germline CDR1 reads LGHDT; CDR2 reads YNNKEL (reference sequence). The CDR3 runs to 15 residues. In DNA, the CDR3 is TGTGCCAGCAGCCAGGCGGGGGGGGACTACAATGAGCAGTTCTTC. Translating gives CASSQAGGDYNEQFF.

V and J are TRBV2 and TRBJ1-4; TRBD1 is a possible D gene (5 bases). CDR3 size: 14 residues. V dropped 6 bases and J dropped 1 base, with 9 bases sitting between them. CDR1 SNHLY and CDR2 FYNNEI come from the germline V gene. The CDR3 DNA follows: TGTGCCAGCAGCGCAGGGCGAACTAATGAAAAACTGTTTTTT. Translating gives CASSAGRTNEKLFF.